One sample yielded the 15 T cell receptor beta chains listed below, sequenced in a study of T cells expressing NK-cell markers. TCRdb re-analyzed the 5' RACE reads; it lists each CDR3 protein once, without DNA. The sample has roughly 280,000 distinct CDR3 sequences, and its top ten clones hold about 0.39%. Sequenced input: blood T cells: a sorted CD56 or NKG2C T cell subset, CD4+ or CD8+ T cells, or bulk PBMC T cells (not recorded which). The source is a man between 18 and 29 years old in good health.

V usage is TRBV2 and J usage is TRBJ2-5; TCRdb's D call, TRBD2, is unchecked because there is no DNA. The CDR3 contains 14 residues. Germline assignment: CDR1 SNHLY and CDR2 FYNNEI. CDR3 loop: CASGRTSGWETQYF. The variable domain in full, completed from reference TRBV2 and TRBJ2-5, reads EPEVTQTPSHQVTQMGQEVILRCVPISNHLYFYWYRQILGQKVEFLVSFYNNEISEKSEIFDDQFSVERPDGSNFTLKIRSTKLEDSAMYFCASGRTSGWETQYFGPGTRLLVL.

The chain is built from TRBV6-1 and TRBJ2-5; TCRdb picks TRBD2, but there is no DNA to check that call. Per the germline V gene, CDR1 is MNHNS and CDR2 is SASEGT. This CDR3 region has 14 residues. CDR3 protein: CASKPRRRDETQYF.

The CDR3 spells CASRIPGGSEGEQYF. This rearrangement joins TRBV7-2 to TRBJ2-7; TCRdb outputs TRBD2, but without DNA this stays unchecked. The CDR3 is 15 amino acids. The germline CDR1 and CDR2 sequences are SGHTA and FQGNSA.

The chain uses TRBV20-1 and TRBJ2-1; TCRdb indicates TRBD1, and absent DNA this call remains unverified. The CDR3 runs 17 residues. Germline loops: CDR1 DFQATT, CDR2 SNEGSKA (reference sequence). CDR3 sequence: CSAWDLARTGGINEQFF.

The rearrangement uses TRBV7-3 and TRBJ2-1; TCRdb picks TRBD2, but there is no DNA to check that call. Germline CDR1 is SGHTA and CDR2 is FQGTGA. The CDR3 is 13 residues long. CDR3 in amino acids: CASSATTKNEQFF.

CDR3 residues: CASKLAGTTEHGYTF. This chain links TRBV12-3 or TRBV12-4 with TRBJ1-2; TCRdb calls TRBD1, which cannot be checked without DNA. This CDR3 has 15 residues.

The chain combines TRBV30 with TRBJ2-1; TCRdb's D call of TRBD2 is untestable without DNA. CDR1 is GTSNPN, CDR2 SVGIG, per germline (reference sequence). This CDR3 has 16 amino acids. The CDR3 sequence: CAWTLTRGFRFNEQFF.

The chain couples TRBV12-3 or TRBV12-4 to TRBJ2-1. The CDR3 runs to 13 residues. The CDR3 sequence is CASSLLGYNEQFF.

The chain combines TRBV18 with TRBJ2-7. Germline assignment: CDR1 KGHSH and CDR2 LQKENI. The CDR3 has 14 amino acids. The chain's CDR3 is CASSPPSGPYEQYF.

The rearrangement links TRBV12-3 or TRBV12-4 to TRBJ1-3; TCRdb's D call of TRBD1 is untestable without DNA. This CDR3 region has 16 residues. CDR3 loop: CASSLGTGAAFGTIYF.

The J gene is TRBJ1-5, the V gene TRBV7-9; the TRBD1 assignment by TCRdb is unverifiable without DNA. This CDR3 comprises 16 residues. Per the germline V gene, CDR1 is SEHNR and CDR2 is FQNEAQ (reference sequence). The CDR3 here is CASSLGAGTGYQPQHF.

The chain couples TRBV27 to TRBJ2-5; TCRdb's assignment of TRBD1 cannot be checked, as there is no DNA. Germline V CDR1 and CDR2: MNHEY, SMNVEV (reference sequence). The CDR3 is 11 amino acids. Here the CDR3 reads CASSPVETQYF.

The chain couples TRBV12-3 or TRBV12-4 to TRBJ1-3; TCRdb's assignment of TRBD1 cannot be checked, as there is no DNA. This CDR3 is built from 14 residues. The chain's CDR3 is CASSLGTGRNTIYF.

The rearrangement links TRBV19 to TRBJ2-4. The CDR3 length is 13 residues. Germline lookup yields CDR1 LNHDA and CDR2 SQIVND (reference sequence). CDR3 sequence: CASSTEEKNIQYF.

The genes are TRBV18 and TRBJ2-3; TCRdb proposes TRBD2, but this gene call is untestable without DNA. The CDR3 runs 16 residues. The germline V gene encodes CDR1 KGHSH and CDR2 LQKENI. The CDR3: CASSPVAGVGTDTQYF.